This TCR beta chain emerged from a study of shared clonotypes between healthy human individuals. Study-wide results and limits: Large sequencing depth failed to make sorted-subset sequencing complete, rarefaction showed.

Every subset had its genomic DNA shared out evenly among several immunoSEQ plates. Clones were read by immunoSEQ multiplex PCR, and TCRdb kept only the in-frame ones, dropping some. The sample lists roughly 2,300,000 clones; roughly 90% were seen once. A word on this clone: Its cognate antigen is unknown.

V dropped 6 bases and J dropped 9; count of bases not matched to a gene: 8. The CDR3 spans 15 residues. The germline CDR1 and CDR2 sequences are SNHLY and FYNNEI. The chain couples TRBV2 to TRBJ2-1; 13 nucleotides agree with TRBD2. This clonotype was sampled from a man aged 18 to 29 in good health. Some clones in this sample may be carry-over from other donors' samples. Sequenced sample: naive CD4+ T cells from PBMCs. Stated subset: CD45RA+ positively selected. The CDR3 sequence is CASSPTSGRASEQFF. The CDR3 region has the DNA TGTGCCAGCAGCCCAACTAGCGGGAGGGCCAGTGAGCAGTTCTTC.